This T cell receptor beta chain comes out of a study of cytomegalovirus exposure and HLA in healthy donors. Findings and caveats of the study: It was confirmed in vitro that three of the CMV-associated chains were specific for CMV antigens. Among TCR beta chains, those listed as cytomegalovirus-associated numbered under 200.

Repertoires were generated with immunoSEQ multiplex PCR, while TCRdb's copy carries only in-frame clones and drops some. The sample yields some 150,000 clones, about 86% seen once. These donors were members of the approximately 120-subject validation cohort, a group separate from the approximately 620-subject first cohort. Details on this clone: The antigen is undetermined.

The sequenced material came from PBMCs. The receptor was derived from a human donor in good health.

The CDR3 loop reads CASRPSGNTGELFF. CDR3 DNA sequence: TGTGCCAGCAGACCAAGCGGCAACACCGGGGAGCTGTTTTTT. J is TRBJ2-2 and V is TRBV6-1, with D perhaps TRBD2 (5 bases). CDR1 MNHNS and CDR2 SASEGT come from the germline V gene. Trimming pared 6 bases from V and 2 bases from J, leaving 10 bases between. CDR3 length: 14 residues.